The 30 T cell receptor beta chains given below trace back to one sample, sequenced in a study of shared clonotypes between healthy human individuals. TCRdb keeps only in-frame clones here, not all; method: immunoSEQ multiplex PCR. The sample records 180,000 or so clones, roughly 93% being singletons. The sample consisted of naive CD4+ T cells sorted from blood. Subset of the sample: CD45RA+ positively selected. Every receptor here comes from a woman aged 25-40 years in good health.

The gene calls are TRBV9 and TRBJ2-4; 10 nucleotides agree with TRBD2. V shed 3 bases and J 0 bases; nucleotides not matched to a gene: 6. CDR3 length: 17 amino acids. Germline V gives CDR1 SGDLS, CDR2 YYNGEE. The CDR3 here is CASSEGTSVLAKNIQYF. The CDR3 nucleotides are TGTGCCAGCAGCGAAGGGACTAGCGTACTAGCCAAAAACATTCAGTACTTC.

This rearrangement joins TRBV28 to TRBJ1-1; D is uncertain. V lost 2 bases and J 1 base, leaving 5 bases between the germline ends. This CDR3 region has 13 residues. Germline values: CDR1 MDHEN, CDR2 SYDVKM. CDR3 protein: CASSLNRNTEAFF. CDR3 DNA: TGTGCCAGCAGTTTAAACAGGAACACTGAAGCTTTCTTT. Using reference TRBV28 and TRBJ1-1 for the parts outside the CDR3, the full variable domain is DVKVTQSSRYLVKRTGEKVFLECVQDMDHENMFWYRQDPGLGLRLIYFSYDVKMKEKGDIPEGYSVSREKKERFSLILESASTNQTSMYLCASSLNRNTEAFFGQGTRLTVV.

This sequence joins TRBV18 and TRBJ2-2; 7 positions agree with TRBD1. CDR1 is KGHSH, CDR2 LQKENI, per germline. V lost 3 bases to trimming and J lost 0 bases; unmatched junction nucleotides: 4. CDR3 size: 16 residues. The CDR3 here is CASSPRQGTNTGELFF. As DNA, the CDR3 is TGTGCCAGCTCACCCCGACAGGGAACGAACACCGGGGAGCTGTTTTTT.

The table lists this clone with a few counts. The rearrangement uses TRBV5-1 and TRBJ1-5, with TRBD1 as a possible D gene (6 bases). Per germline, CDR1 SGHRS and CDR2 YFSETQ. V lost 0 bases and J 2 bases, leaving 9 bases between the germline ends. The CDR3 has 15 amino acids. In nucleotides, the CDR3 is TGCGCCAGCAGCTTGGTGGCAGGGGGCAATCAGCCCCAGCATTTT. It yields the protein CASSLVAGGNQPQHF.

In its sample, this clone was seen once. The CDR3 here is CASSETSGRTGELFF. CDR3 in DNA: TGTGCCAGCAGTGAGACTAGCGGGAGAACCGGGGAGCTGTTTTTT. This chain uses TRBV25-1 with TRBJ2-2; the match to TRBD2 covers 12 bases. CDR1 and CDR2 (germline): MGHDK, SYGVNS. The CDR3 spans 15 residues. The J segment lost 5 bases and the V segment lost 3 bases, leaving 1 base of the junction unmatched.

The V and J genes are TRBV9 and TRBJ2-5; possibly TRBD1 for D (6 bases). This CDR3 contains 16 residues. From germline, CDR1 is SGDLS and CDR2 YYNGEE. Deletions cut 3 bases from V and 2 bases from J, with 17 bases between. CDR3 DNA: TGTGCCAGCAGCGGAACAGGGACCTACGCACAAGAGACCCAGTACTTC. Protein sequence: CASSGTGTYAQETQYF.

The rearrangement joins TRBV10-3 to TRBJ2-3; 9 bases agree with TRBD2. J gave up 4 bases and V 4 bases, and 6 bases lay outside the gene matches. This CDR3 has 15 residues. Germline V gene sequence: CDR1 ENHRY, CDR2 SYGVKD. CDR3 amino acids: CAISGSGSEADTQYF. CDR3 DNA: TGTGCCATCAGTGGTAGCGGGAGTGAAGCAGATACGCAGTATTTT.

As DNA, the CDR3 is TGTGCCAGCAGCGCGGGGGTTTACAATGAGCAGTTCTTC. Translating gives CASSAGVYNEQFF. The chain links TRBV7-2 to TRBJ2-1, with 7 bases identical to TRBD2. V lost 5 bases and J lost 4; bases outside the gene matches: 2. Germline V gives CDR1 SGHTA, CDR2 FQGNSA. This CDR3 is 13 amino acids long.

The chain couples TRBV28 to TRBJ2-1, with D perhaps assigned TRBD1 or TRBD2 (5 bases each). The CDR3 totals 15 residues. V gave up 2 bases and J gave up 2 bases, with 10 bases separating them. Germline V gene data show CDR1 as MDHEN and CDR2 as SYDVKM. The chain's CDR3 is CASSLGVGAYNEQFF. DNA of the CDR3: TGTGCCAGCAGTTTAGGGGTGGGGGCCTACAATGAGCAGTTCTTC.

The CDR3: CASNPSPEGTTEAFF. In DNA, the CDR3 is TGCGCCAGCAACCCTTCCCCCGAGGGGACCACTGAAGCTTTCTTT. The chain employs TRBV5-1 and TRBJ1-1; D perhaps matches TRBD1 (5 bases). Germline V gene sequence: CDR1 SGHRS, CDR2 YFSETQ. The V end was cut by 6 bases, the J end by 4 bases, with 19 bases between. The CDR3 spans 15 residues.

The chain combines TRBV7-9 with TRBJ1-2; 9 bases are a match to TRBD1. Per germline, CDR1 SEHNR and CDR2 FQNEAQ (reference sequence). V dropped 3 bases and J dropped 7; count of bases not matched to a gene: 18. The length of the CDR3 is 18 residues. The CDR3 DNA reads as TGTGCCAGCAGCTTTAGCGTTGGGGGCGTGGGACAGGGATTTGGCTACACCTTC. Residues: CASSFSVGGVGQGFGYTF.

The V and J genes are TRBV21-1 and TRBJ1-1; TRBD1 reflects the table's D call only, with no check against the DNA. TRBV21-1 is a recognized pseudogene. CDR3 length: 15 residues. As DNA, the CDR3 is TGTGCCAGCAGCGCCCGGGACACAGAGAACACTGAAGCTTTCTTT. Amino acids: CASSARDTENTEAFF.

CDR3 sequence: CASSIRSSAQETQYF. The CDR3 bases are TGTGCCAGTAGTATAAGGTCTAGCGCCCAAGAGACCCAGTACTTC. This chain links TRBV19 with TRBJ2-5; possibly TRBD2 for D (6 bases). CDR3 length: 15 residues. Germline CDR1 is LNHDA and CDR2 is SQIVND (reference sequence). The V and J ends lost 2 bases and 1 base respectively, with 11 bases between them. The full variable domain, its missing parts supplied by reference TRBV19 and TRBJ2-5, is DGGITQSPKYLFRKEGQNVTLSCEQNLNHDAMYWYRQDPGQGLRLIYYSQIVNDFQKGDIAEGYSVSREKKESFPLTVTSAQKNPTAFYLCASSIRSSAQETQYFGPGTRLLVL.

The rearrangement joins TRBV5-4 to TRBJ2-5; D is ambiguous. CDR1 and CDR2 from the germline V gene are SGHNT and YYREEE (reference sequence). This CDR3 has 16 amino acids. V shed 4 bases and J shed 2 bases, with 18 bases lying between them. The chain's CDR3 is CASSKGIGPQQETQYF. The CDR3 region has the DNA TGTGCCAGCAGCAAGGGTATAGGGCCGCAGCAAGAGACCCAGTACTTC.

A note on this clone: One end of the junction does not line up with germline, which may come from a read error. V gene TRBV6-4 combines with J gene TRBJ2-7, with D possibly being TRBD1 (6 bases). The CDR3 consists of 15 residues. Germline values: CDR1 MRHNA, CDR2 SNTAGT. In DNA form, the CDR3 reads TGTGCCAGCAGTGACTTTAGGGGGTGTCCTTACGGGCAGTACTTC. This translates into CASSDFRGCPYGQYF.

The chain recombines TRBV7-6 with TRBJ2-7; 7 nucleotides match TRBD2. CDR3 length: 15 amino acids. Losses at the gene ends were 1 base for V and 7 bases for J; bases not matched to a gene: 10. Germline-derived CDR1 and CDR2 are SGHVS and FNYEAQ. The CDR3 sequence: CASSLEAGAGGEQYF. CDR3 DNA sequence: TGTGCCAGCAGCTTAGAGGCGGGAGCTGGGGGGGAGCAGTACTTC.

This CDR3 reads CASSFNGNQPQHF. The CDR3 DNA reads TGTGCCAGCAGCTTTAACGGAAATCAGCCCCAGCATTTT. This chain joins TRBV11-2 and TRBJ1-5, with D uncertain. This CDR3 region has 13 residues. Germline V gene lookup returns CDR1 SGHAT and CDR2 FQNNGV. Trimming removed 3 bases at V and 4 bases at J, with 7 bases between. Full variable domain (outside the CDR3, taken from reference TRBV11-2 and TRBJ1-5): EAGVAQSPRYKIIEKRQSVAFWCNPISGHATLYWYQQILGQGPKLLIQFQNNGVVDDSQLPKDRFSAERLKGVDSTLKIQPAKLEDSAVYLCASSFNGNQPQHFGDGTRLSIL.

V is TRBV5-4 and J is TRBJ2-5, with 9 nucleotides matching TRBD2. The end of the DNA fits TRBJ2-7 better, so the J call may be wrong. CDR3 length equals 16 residues. Germline-derived CDR1 and CDR2 are SGHNT and YYREEE (reference sequence). The CDR3 DNA sequence: TGTGCCAGCAGCTTGAATGGCGGGAGGGCTTCCTACGAGCAGTACTTC. Translated, it gives CASSLNGGRASYEQYF.

This chain links TRBV7-9 with TRBJ1-4; TRBD1 is a possible D gene (6 bases). This CDR3 has 15 amino acids. Trimming took off 3 bases at V and 1 base at J, with 9 bases between the two ends. Germline V CDR1 and CDR2: SEHNR, FQNEAQ (reference sequence). CDR3 in amino acids: CASSLNRVTNEKLFF. CDR3 nucleotides: TGTGCCAGCAGCTTGAACAGGGTAACTAATGAAAAACTGTTTTTT.

V and J are TRBV30 and TRBJ1-3; D might be TRBD1 (6 bases). Germline V gene lookup returns CDR1 GTSNPN and CDR2 SVGIG (reference sequence). The CDR3 extends over 14 amino acids. V lost 1 base and J lost 4, with 11 bases in between. Here the CDR3 reads CAWSDTGYGNTIYF. The DNA for the CDR3 is TGTGCCTGGAGTGACACAGGGTACGGAAACACCATATATTTT.

The chain has TRBV5-1 and TRBJ2-7, with 7 bases matching TRBD1. V was clipped by 0 bases and J by 0 bases; unmatched bases: 6. The germline V gene encodes CDR1 SGHRS and CDR2 YFSETQ. The CDR3 totals 16 residues. The CDR3 loop reads CASSLEPGQHSYEQYF. The CDR3 bases are TGCGCCAGCAGCTTGGAACCGGGACAGCACTCCTACGAGCAGTACTTC.

The chain uses TRBV7-9 and TRBJ1-1; D is possibly TRBD1 (6 bases). The CDR3 sequence is 18 residues long. CDR1 is SEHNR and CDR2 is FQNEAQ in the germline V gene (reference sequence). Trimming shortened V by 5 bases and J by 3 bases, and 25 bases separated the two germline ends. The CDR3 DNA reads as TGTGCCAGCAGCCCCGACCACAGGGAGTGGATGACGGACACTGAAGCTTTCTTT. As protein: CASSPDHREWMTDTEAFF.

This chain connects TRBV18 to TRBJ2-5; a weak D match, TRBD2 (5 bases). The DNA end lines up better with TRBJ2-7; the J call may be wrong. This CDR3 has 17 residues. Germline assignment: CDR1 KGHSH and CDR2 LQKENI. In DNA form, the CDR3 reads TGTGCCAGCTCACCGCTCCCGAGGAGGCAAGGCTCCTACGAGCAGTACTTC. The encoded protein is CASSPLPRRQGSYEQYF.

This chain connects TRBV11-3 to TRBJ2-1; 10 positions match TRBD2. With V trimmed by 5 bases and J by 4 bases, 5 bases remained unmatched. Germline-derived CDR1 and CDR2 are SGHNT and YENEEA. The CDR3 is made up of 15 amino acids. This CDR3 reads CASSRAGGPYNEQFF. CDR3 in DNA: TGTGCCAGCAGCCGAGCGGGAGGGCCGTACAATGAGCAGTTCTTC.

This clone was seen a handful of times. The gene calls are TRBV18 and TRBJ2-7, with a weak D call TRBD1 (5 bases). This CDR3 comprises 12 residues. V was trimmed by 4 bases and J by 4 bases, leaving 8 bases between them. The germline V gene has CDR1 KGHSH and CDR2 LQKENI. CDR3 residues: CASSLGRYEQYF. CDR3 DNA sequence: TGTGCCAGCTCACTGGGGCGATACGAGCAGTACTTC.

The V call is TRBV28, the J call TRBJ2-7, with 13 bases aligning to TRBD2. In germline, CDR1 is MDHEN, CDR2 SYDVKM. The CDR3 sequence is 15 residues long. Germline trimming cut 5 bases from V and 3 bases from J; bases unmatched to any gene: 4. CDR3 protein: CASSTLAGGYYEQYF. In DNA form, the CDR3 reads TGTGCCAGCAGTACACTAGCGGGAGGGTACTACGAGCAGTACTTC.

The V call is TRBV15, the J call TRBJ2-5; D not resolved. The J call may be mistaken, given a closer DNA end match to TRBJ2-7. Per the germline V gene, CDR1 is LNHNV and CDR2 is YYDKDF (reference sequence). The CDR3 spans 15 residues. CDR3 in DNA: TGTGCCACCAGCAGAGACGTGGTCTACTCCTACGAGCAGTACTTC. Translated, it gives CATSRDVVYSYEQYF.

This clone appeared a few times. The V and J genes are TRBV6-6 and TRBJ2-7; D not certain. This CDR3 is 11 amino acids long. V lost 2 bases to trimming and J lost 6 bases, with 5 bases between them. The germline CDR1 and CDR2 sequences are MNHNY and SVGAGI (reference sequence). The CDR3 region has the DNA TGTGCCAGCAGTTACGAGCGCGAGCAGTACTTC. Its protein is CASSYEREQYF.

As to this clone: Other DNA sequences in this specimen translate into the identical CDR3. CDR3 nucleotide sequence: TGTGCCAGCTCACCCGGGACTAGCGGGAGCTACGAGCAGTACTTC. It encodes CASSPGTSGSYEQYF. The gene calls are TRBV18 and TRBJ2-7; 14 nucleotides agree with TRBD2. Looked up from germline, CDR1 is KGHSH and CDR2 is LQKENI. The V gene end was trimmed by 3 bases and the J gene end by 3 bases; junction bases not matched to a gene: 1. There are 15 residues in the CDR3.

The V and J genes are TRBV5-1 and TRBJ2-1; 10 bases align to TRBD2. The CDR3 length is 15 residues. CDR1 SGHRS and CDR2 YFSETQ come from the germline V gene. Trimming at V came to 5 bases and at J to 4 bases, leaving 6 bases not matched to a gene. CDR3 residues: CASRSAGGTYNEQFF. The CDR3 nucleotides are TGCGCCAGCAGGTCAGCGGGAGGGACTTACAATGAGCAGTTCTTC.